Listed below are T cell receptor beta chains from one sample, sequenced in a study of shared clonotypes between healthy human individuals. Sequenced by immunoSEQ multiplex PCR; TCRdb stores in-frame clones only, minus some. The sample contains approximately 620,000 clones, about 96% of which appear only once. The specimen sequenced was naive CD4+ T cells sorted from blood. These receptors all stem from a woman in her thirties in good health. Both conserved end residues are part of each CDR3.

J gene	V gene	CDR3 protein
TRBJ1-2	TRBV7-9	CASSSARQGAHGYTF
TRBJ1-2	TRBV4-1	CASSQGRPSGKQYGYTF
TRBJ2-3	TRBV5-1	CASSFSMSGDTQYF
TRBJ2-1	TRBV19	CASSMVRQLSSYNEQFF
TRBJ1-5	TRBV19	CASSIVTGGQPQHF
TRBJ1-5	TRBV15	CATMSRTGIGQPQHF
TRBJ2-7	TRBV27	CASSLSWSYEQYF
TRBJ2-1	TRBV10-2	CASSEQAGLYEQFF
TRBJ2-7	TRBV5-1	CASSFTSGNYEQYF
TRBJ2-3	TRBV5-1	CASSPDPWNTDTQYF
TRBJ1-2	TRBV4-1	CASSQAGQRTYGYTF
TRBJ1-1	TRBV30	CAWTNDLNTEAFF
TRBJ2-3	TRBV19	CASSPDRGITDTQYF
TRBJ1-1	TRBV19	CASTLFSGQMNTEAFF
TRBJ1-4	TRBV5-4	CASSLGSGTNEKLFF
TRBJ2-7	TRBV5-1	CASSFAGPDYEQYF
TRBJ1-1	TRBV10-3	CAISEARDNTEAFF
TRBJ2-3	TRBV29-1	CSVVNRGRTDTQYF
TRBJ2-7	TRBV11-2	CASSTQGRNEQYF
TRBJ2-3	TRBV28	CASSSTGLLTDTQYF
TRBJ2-7	TRBV15	CATSPILTSVRTGKIYEQYF
TRBJ2-5	TRBV10-3	CATRDSQGGETQYF
TRBJ1-5	TRBV4-1	CASSQVEYYSNQPQHF
TRBJ1-1	TRBV20-1	CSVPRGTEAFF
TRBJ2-7	TRBV27	CASSLNGLYEQYF
TRBJ2-7	TRBV5-1	CASSLGAGAYEQYF
TRBJ2-1	TRBV5-6	CASSWTGTTGVAYNEQFF
TRBJ2-7	TRBV5-6	CASSLGRVPYEQYF
TRBJ1-2	TRBV5-1	CASSSLDRSYGYTF
TRBJ1-4	TRBV19	CASRAPDQEKLFF
TRBJ1-5	TRBV7-8	CASSFGQNYNQPQHF
TRBJ1-2	TRBV5-4	CASSSNRGRNYGYTF
TRBJ1-1	TRBV18	CASSPYPSGTEQGATEAFF
TRBJ1-5	TRBV5-1	CASSEGAGQPQHF
TRBJ2-7	TRBV5-1	CASSLALAGVGEQYF
TRBJ2-7	TRBV27	CASSLGGGRVSYEQYF
TRBJ1-2	TRBV28	CASSLIQDLGYTF
TRBJ2-1	TRBV18	CASSKLAGEAYNEQFF
TRBJ2-7	TRBV5-1	CASSLALGSPYEQYF
TRBJ1-2	TRBV28	CASSSPGRLYGYTF
TRBJ1-1	TRBV11-2	CASSLRQGGTEAFF
TRBJ2-7	TRBV6-5	CASRPRGVSYEQYF
TRBJ1-4	TRBV7-9	CASSLLATAEKLFF
TRBJ1-5	TRBV19	CASTTGALSNQPQHF
TRBJ1-1	TRBV7-8	CASSPPRNTEAFF